The text below deals with one T cell receptor beta chain. The antigen remains undetermined. This record comes from a study of cytomegalovirus exposure and HLA in healthy donors. General study results and limits: Usually a TCR sequence was rare, but some public TCRs were found in many donors.

Each of the donors was a healthy bone marrow donor. Amplification used 60 Vbeta primers and 13 Jbeta primers. TCRdb's copy holds only in-frame clones and misses some; the assay was immunoSEQ multiplex PCR. The top ten clones hold around 7.7% of a sample with 90,000 to 110,000 clones, 73% of them seen once. The CDR3 loop spans 15 amino acids. V gave up 4 bases and J gave up 0 bases; unmatched junction bases: 4. Germline V gene sequence: CDR1 SGHRS, CDR2 YFSETQ. This clonotype was obtained from a man aged 40-50 years in good health and CMV-seronegative. Sequences were obtained from PBMCs. The rearrangement joins TRBV5-1 to TRBJ2-5, with 9 positions matching TRBD1. The CDR3: CASSPGQGYQETQYF. The CDR3 DNA sequence: TGCGCCAGCAGCCCCGGACAGGGGTACCAAGAGACCCAGTACTTC.